The rows below give T cell receptor beta chains drawn from one sample of a study of T cell repertoires in cytomegalovirus infection. MiXCR, run by TCRdb on the reads, gives a single entry per CDR3 protein. The sample records about 740,000 distinct CDR3 sequences, 35% to 45% being singletons. The sample comprised PBMCs. These receptor sequences come from a human donor in good health (CMV status not recorded). Some clones in this sample may be carry-over from other donors' samples. Both conserved end residues are part of each CDR3. A D gene is named only where the DNA matches it firmly. Size is stated for part of the rows, as once, few or many counts, or as a class when the clone is expanded.

clone_size	v_call	j_call	d_call	cdr3_nt	cdr3_aa
NA	TRBV4-1	TRBJ1-4	NA	TGCGCCAGCAGCCAGGCGGACAGAGGATTTGAAAAACTGTTTTTT	CASSQADRGFEKLFF
few	TRBV28	TRBJ1-2	TRBD1	TGTGCCAGCAGCGGATCAGGGGGCTATGGCTACACCTTC	CASSGSGGYGYTF
NA	TRBV28	TRBJ2-7	TRBD1	TGTGCCAGCATGACGACAGGGGGGACCTACGAGCAGTACTTC	CASMTTGGTYEQYF
NA	TRBV5-8	TRBJ2-2	NA	TGTGCCAGCAGCTTGGGGACTTCCGGGGAGCTGTTTTTT	CASSLGTSGELFF
many	TRBV7-9	TRBJ1-5	NA	TGTGCCAGCAGCTTAGTACAGGGTGTCGGCAATCAGCCCCAGCATTTT	CASSLVQGVGNQPQHF
NA	TRBV28	TRBJ2-6	TRBD2	TGTGCCAGCAGGGGGACTAGCGACTCCTCTGGGGCCAACGTCCTGACTTTC	CASRGTSDSSGANVLTF
NA	TRBV7-2	TRBJ2-1	TRBD1	TGTGCCAGCAGCCCAGGGACAGGGGGCGAGAATGAGCAGTTCTTC	CASSPGTGGENEQFF
NA	TRBV7-9	TRBJ2-7	NA	TGTGCCAGCAGCTTAGCTGCAGGGAGCTCAGGCTACGAGCAGTACTTC	CASSLAAGSSGYEQYF
few	TRBV11-3	TRBJ2-7	TRBD1	TGTGCCAGCAGCTTAGCCGGGACAGGGGCCGAGCAGTACTTC	CASSLAGTGAEQYF
NA	TRBV7-8	TRBJ2-5	TRBD2	TGTGCCAGCAGCCCGCTGCCGGGACTAGCGGGACGGGAGACCCAGTACTTC	CASSPLPGLAGRETQYF
NA	TRBV9	TRBJ2-4	TRBD1	TGTGCCAGCAGCGAATGGGACAGGGCTTCCCGTGGGACCAAAAACATTCAGTACTTC	CASSEWDRASRGTKNIQYF
NA	TRBV28	TRBJ1-1	TRBD1	TGTGCCAGCACTATCTCGGGGACAGGGAGGACTGAGGGTTTCTTT	CASTISGTGRTEGFF
many	TRBV19	TRBJ1-2	TRBD1	TGTGCCAGCGATGGACAGGGCTTGTTTGGAGGCTACACCTTC	CASDGQGLFGGYTF
many	TRBV7-6	TRBJ2-2	NA	TGTGCCAGCACCATTACTGGGGGATCCGGGGAGCTGTTTTTT	CASTITGGSGELFF
NA	TRBV12-3/TRBV12-4	TRBJ2-5	NA	TGTGCCAGCAATGGGGGAGTAGCCATGGAGACCCAGTACTTC	CASNGGVAMETQYF
NA	TRBV6-9	TRBJ1-5	NA	TGTGCCAGCAGTTATTCGCTGGTCTTTATGCAGCCCCAGCATTTT	CASSYSLVFMQPQHF
few	TRBV20-1	TRBJ1-5	TRBD1	TGCAGTGCTAGAACAGGGGTCAACCAGCCCCAGCATTTT	CSARTGVNQPQHF
NA	TRBV18	TRBJ2-1	TRBD2	TGTGCCAGCTCAACACCAAAGGGACTAGCGGGAGCCAATGAGCAGTTCTTC	CASSTPKGLAGANEQFF
NA	TRBV7-6	TRBJ2-1	NA	TGTGCCAGCAGCTCCCTAGCAAACTCCTACAATGAGCAGTTCTTC	CASSSLANSYNEQFF
NA	TRBV11-3	TRBJ2-2	TRBD1	TGTGCCAGCAGCCCGGGACAGGGGAAGACCGGGGAGCTGTTTTTT	CASSPGQGKTGELFF
NA	TRBV29-1	TRBJ2-5	TRBD1	TGCAGCGTGCCCGACAGGGGGTTAAGTGAGACCCAGTACTTC	CSVPDRGLSETQYF
few	TRBV20-1	TRBJ2-7	NA	TGCAGTGCTAGACTGACAGGATTCCCCTACGAGCAGTACTTC	CSARLTGFPYEQYF
NA	TRBV24-1	TRBJ2-7	NA	TGTGCCACCAGTGACCCCCAGACAGGAACCTACGAGCAGTACTTC	CATSDPQTGTYEQYF
NA	TRBV7-9	TRBJ2-5	NA	TGTGCCAGCAGCCTGGACATTATGGGAGAGACCCAGTACTTC	CASSLDIMGETQYF
NA	TRBV6-2/TRBV6-3	TRBJ1-1	NA	TGTGCCAGCAGTTACTCGGTGCGTAGCGCTGAAGCTTTCTTT	CASSYSVRSAEAFF
NA	TRBV19	TRBJ2-1	NA	TGTGCCAGTAGTATCTCAGGGGGGTTTTTCAATGAGCAGTTCTTC	CASSISGGFFNEQFF
NA	TRBV7-8	TRBJ1-2	NA	TGTGCCAGCAGCTTAAGCGCTGGCAGGGACTTTGGCTACACCTTC	CASSLSAGRDFGYTF
few	TRBV4-1	TRBJ1-6	NA	TGCGCCAGCAGCCAAGATTTTCGAGGCGATTCACCCCTCCACTTT	CASSQDFRGDSPLHF
NA	TRBV6-1	TRBJ2-7	TRBD2	TGTGCCAGCAGGAAAGGGACTAGCGGGAGTTTGTACGAGCAGTACTTC	CASRKGTSGSLYEQYF
once	TRBV11-2	TRBJ1-2	NA	TGTGCCAGCAGCCTCCCACGAGATATGTCTAACTATGGCTACACCTTC	CASSLPRDMSNYGYTF
many	TRBV11-2	TRBJ2-7	NA	TGTGCCAGCAGCTTAGGCATGGCCTACGAGCAGTACTTC	CASSLGMAYEQYF
few	TRBV7-2	TRBJ1-1	NA	TGTGCCAGCAGGGTCCAAAATGGGGAAGCTTTCTTT	CASRVQNGEAFF
NA	TRBV15	TRBJ1-3	NA	TGTGCCACCAGCAGAGATCGCCTCTTCTCAGGGAACACCATATATTTT	CATSRDRLFSGNTIYF
few	TRBV5-1	TRBJ1-5	NA	TGCGCCAGCCGACCGGACGGAGATCAGCCCCAGCATTTT	CASRPDGDQPQHF
few	TRBV20-1	TRBJ2-7	NA	TGCAGTGCTAGGGCCATTATGACCTACGAGCAGTACTTC	CSARAIMTYEQYF
NA	TRBV11-3	TRBJ2-7	NA	TGTGTCAGCCTCTTATCCGGGACATGGACCTACGAGCAGTCCTTC	CVSLLSGTWTYEQSF
few	TRBV12-5	TRBJ2-1	TRBD1	TGTGCTAGTGGGGAGACAGGGAATGAGCAGTTCTTC	CASGETGNEQFF
many	TRBV7-2	TRBJ1-1	NA	TGTGCCAGCAGCTTAACAGGTCTCATGAACACTGAAGCTTTCTTT	CASSLTGLMNTEAFF
many	TRBV20-1	TRBJ1-6	NA	TGCAGTGCTAGAGATCCCGGCCAGGGAAGTTTTAATTCACCCCTCCACTTT	CSARDPGQGSFNSPLHF
few	TRBV12-3/TRBV12-4	TRBJ2-7	NA	TGTGCCAGCAGTTTCCCTACCTTCTCGTCGCCCCGGGACCCTAAAAGTTACGAGCAGTACTTC	CASSFPTFSSPRDPKSYEQYF
few	TRBV7-8	TRBJ1-2	TRBD1	TGTGCCAGCAGCGTGGGACAGGGTACTGGCTACACCTTC	CASSVGQGTGYTF
many	TRBV7-2	TRBJ2-1	NA	TGTGCCAGCAGCTATGTGGTTGAGCAGTTCTTC	CASSYVVEQFF
few	TRBV20-1	TRBJ1-6	NA	TGCAGTGCTAGAGGCTGGGGTTCACCCCTCCACTTT	CSARGWGSPLHF
few	TRBV7-9	TRBJ2-1	NA	TGTGCCAGCAGCTTAAACCCCCTCCCGAGCTACAATGAGCAGTTCTTC	CASSLNPLPSYNEQFF
few	TRBV28	TRBJ2-5	NA	TGTGCCAGCAGTGATGTTCCCCGGGAGACCCAGTACTTC	CASSDVPRETQYF
many	TRBV7-2	TRBJ2-1	TRBD1	TGTGCCAGCAGCTTACTCCTCCGGGGACAGGGAAACAATGAGCAGTTCTTC	CASSLLLRGQGNNEQFF
few	TRBV28	TRBJ1-3	NA	TGTGCCAGCAGAAGGGACGTAAACACCATATATTTT	CASRRDVNTIYF